The rows below give T cell receptor beta chains drawn from one sample of a study of T cell responses to AZD1222 COVID-19 vaccine. Data came from immunoSEQ multiplex PCR; TCRdb stores just in-frame clones and leaves some out. Of about 140,000 clones listed, roughly 84% are singletons. Sequenced here: peripheral blood, sampled on day 0 of AZD1222 vaccination. These receptor sequences come from an adult in good health. The conserved cysteine and the conserved F or W are not part of the CDR3 here. D genes are given only for firm matches. Part of the rows lack a size; the others show once, few, many or a class for expanded clones.

d_gene | abundance | j_gene | v_gene | CDR3aa
TRBD2 | - | TRBJ2-1 | TRBV7-9 | ASIQDARTSGAPNEQF
TRBD1 | - | TRBJ1-5 | TRBV2 | ASSTQTGNNQPQH
- | few | TRBJ2-6 | TRBV9 | ASSVEGVSVTGANVLT
- | - | TRBJ2-5 | TRBV6-5 | ASTTRGAVGETQY
- | - | TRBJ2-1 | TRBV3-1/TRBV3-2 | ASSRTRSRAYNEQF
- | - | TRBJ1-5 | TRBV28 | ASSIHSGIKPQH
- | - | TRBJ1-5 | TRBV2 | ASSGPYSNQPQH
- | - | TRBJ1-1 | TRBV18 | ASSPDLTNSVEAF
TRBD1 | few | TRBJ1-6 | TRBV5-5 | ASSLDRGIGSPLH
TRBD2 | - | TRBJ2-2 | TRBV13 | ASSRLAGGSGELF
- | - | TRBJ1-1 | TRBV2 | ASTRLMSTEAF
TRBD1 | few | TRBJ2-3 | TRBV9 | ASSVGDRGPDTQY
TRBD1 | - | TRBJ1-5 | TRBV19 | ASSMMSRQQGWNNQPQH
- | - | TRBJ2-1 | TRBV9 | ASSPGTFTNEQF
- | few | TRBJ2-1 | TRBV6-2/TRBV6-3 | ASSSSPAANEQF
- | - | TRBJ1-2 | TRBV15 | ATSPAGGPNYGYT
TRBD1 | - | TRBJ1-1 | TRBV27 | ASSLFGQGASFGLFEAF
TRBD1 | - | TRBJ2-2 | TRBV5-5 | ASSIGQGSTGELF
- | - | TRBJ1-1 | TRBV6-5 | ASSYRTLDDAF
TRBD1 | - | TRBJ2-7 | TRBV7-2 | ASSLNSGTGPYEQY
- | - | TRBJ1-1 | TRBV3-1/TRBV3-2 | ASSHGQHTEAF
TRBD1 | - | TRBJ1-4 | TRBV6-5 | ASRRGLSSEKLF
- | once | TRBJ2-7 | TRBV21-1 | ASSNPQTRGPYEQY
- | - | TRBJ1-3 | TRBV18 | ASSPRGNVAWD
- | - | TRBJ1-5 | TRBV29-1 | SVEEQVNQPQH
- | - | TRBJ1-5 | TRBV27 | ASRRGVFGQPQH
- | - | TRBJ1-5 | TRBV6-4 | ASSDTLGQPQH
- | - | TRBJ1-1 | TRBV5-4 | ASSFEPSNTEAF
TRBD2 | - | TRBJ2-7 | TRBV27 | ASSLRVFGGLAGNEQY
TRBD2 | many | TRBJ2-7 | TRBV6-5 | ASSQRGASYEQY
- | - | TRBJ1-4 | TRBV5-1 | ASSLDSGVGEKLF
- | once | TRBJ1-6 | TRBV6-5 | ATGLTGNSPLH
- | - | TRBJ1-5 | TRBV19 | ASSYYSDQPQH
- | - | TRBJ1-4 | TRBV5-1 | ASSIVGRGAEKLF
- | - | TRBJ1-2 | TRBV18 | ASSTGRGTSKGYGYT
- | - | TRBJ2-5 | TRBV9 | ASSVLDSRETQY
- | - | TRBJ1-1 | TRBV5-1 | ASSVNTRAPLNTEAF
- | - | TRBJ1-2 | TRBV27 | ASSFFRAEANYGYT
- | - | TRBJ2-3 | TRBV5-1 | ASSVVGATDTQY
- | - | TRBJ1-4 | TRBV6-1 | ASSEKGSSIPNEKLF
- | - | TRBJ2-5 | TRBV7-9 | ASSLKGDVVLETQY
TRBD2 | - | TRBJ2-3 | TRBV6-2/TRBV6-3 | ASSYSAGFSDTQY
- | - | TRBJ2-7 | TRBV5-1 | ASSLGGLGSYEQY
TRBD1 | - | TRBJ1-2 | TRBV6-2/TRBV6-3 | ASSYGHRQGSGYT
TRBD2 | - | TRBJ2-3 | TRBV19 | ASSPSLARATDTQY
- | - | TRBJ2-3 | TRBV28 | ASSSPLRLVGTDTQY
TRBD1 | - | TRBJ1-2 | TRBV6-5 | ASTPDRVYGYT